Below, 3 T cell receptor beta chains from the same sample are listed, as sequenced in a study of blood T cell repertoires in COVID-19 (dated by TCRdb to 2018 to 2020). Libraries were built with the immunoSEQ multiplex PCR assay. TCRdb provides this immuneACCESS table in a form limited to in-frame rearrangements. Some clones are lacking; in checked studies, under half of them reflect an unresolved V gene, and why the rest are absent is not known. Within this sample are tens of thousands of clones, with around 80% of them counted one time only. The ten largest clones take up roughly 15% of the sample. Source material: peripheral blood. These receptors came from a woman aged 80 or over with acute or convalescent COVID-19.

This chain links TRBV24-1 with TRBJ1-5; no clear D gene. Germline CDR1 reads KGHDR; CDR2 reads SFDVKD. The V end was cut by 5 bases, the J end by 4 bases, with 11 bases between. CDR3 length: 14 residues. As DNA, the CDR3 is TGTGCCACCAGTGCTCGGGGAAGAAATCAGCCCCAGCATTTT. Translating gives CATSARGRNQPQHF.

A single count supports this clone. The chain employs TRBV3-1 (or the pseudogene TRBV3-2) and TRBJ2-2; 7 nucleotides align to TRBD1. Germline CDR1 is LGHDT and CDR2 is YNNKEL (reference sequence). V shed 2 bases and J 5 bases; nucleotides not matched to a gene: 5. The CDR3 has 15 amino acids. CDR3 nucleotide sequence: TGTGCCAGCAGCCAAACAGGGGTCCCGACCGGGGAGCTGTTTTTT. Its protein product is CASSQTGVPTGELFF.

The chain uses TRBV6-5 and TRBJ1-2; D possibly corresponds to TRBD1 (6 bases). The germline V gene has CDR1 MNHEY and CDR2 SVGAGI. There are 14 residues in the CDR3. V lost 6 bases and J lost 7, with 18 bases in between. CDR3: CASSAQGLGSGYTF. The DNA for the CDR3 is TGTGCCAGCAGCGCACAGGGTTTAGGGAGTGGCTACACCTTC.